The source of this T cell receptor beta chain is a study of T cell changes during pregnancy in multiple sclerosis. The table came from immunoSEQ multiplex PCR; TCRdb's copy has only in-frame clones and leaves some out. The sample shows 40,000 to 60,000 clones, around 93% of them seen only once. Trimming took 6 bases from V and 4 from J; bases not matched to a gene: 7. Germline V gives CDR1 MNHEY, CDR2 SVGAGI. The CDR3 is 15 amino acids. Sample: CD8+ T cells from peripheral blood mononuclear cells, taken after pregnancy. The V call is TRBV6-5, the J call TRBJ2-2; 8 bases are shared with TRBD2. The receptor was isolated from a female donor with multiple sclerosis, enrolled in a pregnancy study. This chain's CDR3 is CASRWGLEGTGELFF. CDR3 sequence (DNA): TGTGCCAGCAGGTGGGGACTAGAGGGCACCGGGGAGCTGTTTTTT.